This T cell receptor (beta chain) is from a study of T cell repertoires in cytomegalovirus infection. Study at large: The public TCR beta signatures pointed to both CMV infection and matching HLA type.

This CDR3 spans 15 amino acids. V lost 0 bases and J 3 bases, leaving 12 bases between the germline ends. Germline values: CDR1 SGHNT, CDR2 YYREEE (reference sequence). TCRdb reprocessed the reads with MiXCR, giving one entry per CDR3 protein. This table has about 260,000 distinct CDR3 sequences, roughly an eighth appearing once. General study results and limits: Within the response measured ex vivo, HLA-C-restricted CMV-specific TCR beta clonotypes were dominant. The cumulative frequency of public TCR beta families identified carriers of CMV plus the relevant HLA.

This clonotype was counted ten times or more. Its antigen is unknown. The sequenced material came from PBMCs. The chain uses TRBV5-4 and TRBJ1-1, with D perhaps matching TRBD1 (6 bases). The receptor was isolated from a human donor in good health (CMV status not recorded). Some clones in this sample may be carry-over from other donors' samples. The DNA for the CDR3 is TGTGCCAGCAGCTTGGCCAGGGGTGCCTACACTGAAGCTTTCTTT. It yields the protein CASSLARGAYTEAFF. Together with reference TRBV5-4 and TRBJ1-1, the CDR3 gives the full variable domain: ETGVTQSPTHLIKTRGQQVTLRCSSQSGHNTVSWYQQALGQGPQFIFQYYREEENGRGNFPPRFSGLQFPNYSSELNVNALELDDSALYLCASSLARGAYTEAFFGQGTRLTVV.